These 13 T cell receptor beta chains came from one sample sequenced in a study of Tregs in tolerant kidney transplant recipients (dated by TCRdb to 2018 to 2020). The library was obtained by the immunoSEQ multiplex PCR assay. Held by TCRdb, this immuneACCESS table contains in-frame sequences only and omits some clones. Under half of the omission traces to an unresolved V gene where checked; the cause of the rest is unknown. Across this sample there are tens of thousands of clones, with roughly 91% seen only once. The top ten hold more than 1.5% of the sample. The transplants used related donors with nonmyeloablative bone marrow transplantation, and mixed chimerism in the human trials was transient. The source was CD4+ T cells from blood (PBMCs), collected 24 months after the transplant. All receptors come from a human patient who received a combined kidney and bone marrow transplant. Following a transplant, a fraction of the T cells may be traceable to the graft donor.

The rearrangement uses TRBV11-3 and TRBJ2-3, with TRBD2 as a possible D gene (6 bases). The CDR3 totals 14 residues. The germline V and J ends were trimmed by 3 bases and 1 base, with 8 bases remaining between them. CDR1 and CDR2 (germline): SGHNT, YENEEA. The CDR3 DNA reads TGTGCCAGCAGCTTGGGACTTCGCACAGATACGCAGTATTTT. Its protein product is CASSLGLRTDTQYF.

The chain joins TRBV6-5 to TRBJ2-1; D perhaps matches TRBD2 (5 bases). This CDR3 has 15 amino acids. The germline V gene encodes CDR1 MNHEY and CDR2 SVGAGI. V lost 0 bases and J lost 5, with 11 bases in between. CDR3 nucleotide sequence: TGTGCCAGCAGTTACTCTAGCGCCCTCGACAATGAGCAGTTCTTC. Its protein is CASSYSSALDNEQFF.

This clone is a singleton in its sample. This chain links TRBV18 with TRBJ1-5; TRBD1 aligns across 7 bases. The V and J ends lost 5 bases and 2 bases, in that order; junction bases with no gene match: 12. Germline-derived CDR1 and CDR2 are KGHSH and LQKENI. The CDR3 is made up of 17 amino acids. The CDR3 protein is CASSLDRVVVGNQPQHF. In nucleotides, the CDR3 is TGTGCCAGCTCATTAGACAGGGTAGTTGTTGGCAATCAGCCCCAGCATTTT.

The gene calls are TRBV19 and TRBJ1-2; 9 bases line up with TRBD1. The germline gives CDR1 LNHDA, CDR2 SQIVND (reference sequence). The CDR3 sequence is 16 residues long. Trimming cost V 1 base and J 4 bases; bases outside gene matches: 7. The CDR3 sequence is CASSIGGQGNFYGYTF. CDR3 DNA sequence: TGTGCCAGTAGTATAGGGGGACAGGGAAATTTCTATGGCTACACCTTC.

V gene TRBV18 combines with J gene TRBJ2-5, with D possibly matching TRBD2 (5 bases). Trimming stripped 2 bases from V and 2 bases from J, with 9 bases between. The CDR3 spans 14 residues. CDR1 KGHSH and CDR2 LQKENI come from the germline V gene. The chain's CDR3 is CASSPSSGQETQYF. CDR3 coding DNA: TGTGCCAGCTCACCATCGAGCGGACAAGAGACCCAGTACTTC.

Note on this clone: At one end, the junction sequence differs from germline, possibly due to a read error. CDR3 amino acids: CAASREIRGRAEAFF. The CDR3 DNA follows: TGTGCCGCCAGCAGAGAGATTAGGGGTCGGGCGGAAGCTTTCTTT. The chain is built from TRBV15 and TRBJ1-1; TRBD1 is a possible D gene (5 bases). The CDR3 totals 15 residues. The V gene's germline CDR1 is LNHNV and CDR2 YYDKDF (reference sequence).

This clone was detected only once. This rearrangement joins TRBV5-4 to TRBJ1-1; no firm D call. Germline V gene lookup returns CDR1 SGHNT and CDR2 YYREEE (reference sequence). Trimming took 1 base from V and 11 from J, leaving 9 bases between them. This CDR3 comprises 11 residues. CDR3 amino acids: CASSLRPRAFF. DNA for the CDR3: TGTGCCAGCAGCTTGCGGCCGCGGGCTTTCTTT.

The chain employs TRBV4-3 and TRBJ2-2; 7 nucleotides align to TRBD1. Germline lookup yields CDR1 LGHNA and CDR2 YSLEER. V lost 4 bases, J lost 6 bases, and 8 bases stayed unmatched. There are 15 residues in the CDR3. Written as DNA, the CDR3 is TGCGCCAGCAGCCGGACAGGTAGTAGGTCCGGGGAGCTGTTTTTT. This gives the protein CASSRTGSRSGELFF.

The chain joins TRBV5-4 to TRBJ1-2; D call uncertain. The CDR3 covers 13 residues. V shed 5 bases and J shed 4 bases, with 12 bases lying between them. From germline, CDR1 is SGHNT and CDR2 YYREEE (reference sequence). In nucleotides, the CDR3 is TGTGCCAGCAGGTTCCAGCCTAGCTATGGCTACACCTTC. Protein: CASRFQPSYGYTF.

The chain carries TRBV7-9 and TRBJ1-1, with 7 bases that match TRBD1. The CDR3 sequence is 16 residues long. Germline assignment: CDR1 SEHNR and CDR2 FQNEAQ (reference sequence). V lost 1 base and J lost 0; bases outside the gene matches: 5. Here the CDR3 DNA reads TGTGCCAGCAGCTTAGGGGGACAGAGATTGAACACTGAAGCTTTCTTT. It yields the protein CASSLGGQRLNTEAFF.

This sequence joins TRBV5-4 and TRBJ2-2, with TRBD1 matching 9 bases. The CDR3 length is 15 residues. The germline CDR1 and CDR2 sequences are SGHNT and YYREEE (reference sequence). Trimming cost V 3 bases and J 4 bases; bases outside gene matches: 4. The CDR3 DNA follows: TGTGCCAGCAGCTGGAACAGGGGGCCCACCGGGGAGCTGTTTTTT. Translation: CASSWNRGPTGELFF.

The rearrangement joins TRBV11-3 to TRBJ1-3; TRBD1 matches at 7 bases. CDR1 and CDR2 from the germline V gene are SGHNT and YENEEA. V was clipped by 3 bases and J by 4 bases; unmatched bases: 6. The CDR3 spans 15 residues. This CDR3 is CASSFDRESGNTIYF. Written as DNA, the CDR3 is TGTGCCAGCAGCTTCGACAGGGAATCGGGAAACACCATATATTTT.

CDR3 amino acids: CASSNTGRGGFGETQYF. CDR3 sequence (DNA): TGTGCCAGCAGTAATACTGGGCGCGGGGGCTTTGGAGAGACCCAGTACTTC. The chain has TRBV5-4 and TRBJ2-5, with D tentatively TRBD2 (7 bases). Trimming pared 5 bases from V and 4 bases from J, leaving 24 bases between. The CDR3 is made up of 17 amino acids. Germline-derived CDR1 and CDR2 are SGHNT and YYREEE (reference sequence).